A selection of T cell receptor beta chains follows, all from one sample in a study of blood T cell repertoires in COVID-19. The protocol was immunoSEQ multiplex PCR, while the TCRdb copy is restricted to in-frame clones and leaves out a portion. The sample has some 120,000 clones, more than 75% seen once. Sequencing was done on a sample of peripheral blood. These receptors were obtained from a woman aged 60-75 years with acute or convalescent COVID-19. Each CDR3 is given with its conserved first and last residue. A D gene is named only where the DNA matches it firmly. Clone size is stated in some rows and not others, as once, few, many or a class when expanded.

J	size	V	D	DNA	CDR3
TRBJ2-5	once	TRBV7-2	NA	TGTGCCAGCAGCTCCGGGACTCTTCAAGAGACCCAGTACTTC	CASSSGTLQETQYF
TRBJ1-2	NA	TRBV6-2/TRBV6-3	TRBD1	TGTGCCAGCAGCTCGGGGACAGCTAACTATGGCTACACCTTC	CASSSGTANYGYTF
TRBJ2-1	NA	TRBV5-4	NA	TGTGCCAGCAGCTCCGCCGACTACTACAATGAGCAGTTCTTC	CASSSADYYNEQFF
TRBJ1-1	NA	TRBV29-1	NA	TGCAGCGTTGTTGCGCATGGAGGAGGTGACACTGAAGCTTTCTTT	CSVVAHGGGDTEAFF
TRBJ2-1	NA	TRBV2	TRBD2	TGTGCCAGCAGCCTTATCGGGGGGGGTTCCCACAATGAGCAGTTCTTC	CASSLIGGGSHNEQFF
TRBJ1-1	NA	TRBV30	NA	TGTGCCTGGAGTCCCTACAGATTGGACACTGAAGCTTTCTTT	CAWSPYRLDTEAFF
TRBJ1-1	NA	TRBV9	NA	TGTGCCAGCAGCGCGCCATCAGATGAAGCTTTCTTT	CASSAPSDEAFF
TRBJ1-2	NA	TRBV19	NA	TGTGCCAGTAGTAAAAGTCCCCTAGGAGGCTACACCTTC	CASSKSPLGGYTF
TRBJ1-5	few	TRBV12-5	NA	TGTGCTAGTGGTTTGTCGGGTCAGCCCCAGCATTTT	CASGLSGQPQHF
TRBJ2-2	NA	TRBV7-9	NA	TGTGCCAGCAGGCATGTAACAGGGACCGGGGAGCTGTTTTTT	CASRHVTGTGELFF
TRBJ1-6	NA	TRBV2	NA	TGTGCCAGCAGTGGACAAGAATATAATTCACCCCTCCACTTT	CASSGQEYNSPLHF
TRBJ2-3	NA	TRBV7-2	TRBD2	TGTGCCAGCAGCTGGACTAGCGGGCGGGATGGTACGCAGTATTTT	CASSWTSGRDGTQYF
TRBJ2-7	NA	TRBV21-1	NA	TGTGCCAGCAGCACTCCGGGACAGATCCCTAATGAGCAGTACTTC	CASSTPGQIPNEQYF
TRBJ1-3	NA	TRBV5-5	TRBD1	TGTGCCAGCAGCTGGGCCGCGGTACAGGGGGCCTCTGGAAACACCATATATTTT	CASSWAAVQGASGNTIYF
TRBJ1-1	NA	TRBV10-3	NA	TGTGCCACCACTCACCCAGGGGATGGGCCCCTAGTTAGCACTGAAGCTTTCTTT	CATTHPGDGPLVSTEAFF
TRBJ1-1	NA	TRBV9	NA	TGTGCCAGCAGCTCACAGGGATTGGGTCGCACTGAAGCTTTCTTT	CASSSQGLGRTEAFF
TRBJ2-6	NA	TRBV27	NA	TGTGCCAGCAGTTTAGCTCTCGGTGGGGCCAACGTCCTGACTTTC	CASSLALGGANVLTF
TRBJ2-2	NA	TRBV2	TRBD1	TGTGCCAGCAGGTCGGACAGGGCGCGGGTCGGGGAGCTGTTTTTT	CASRSDRARVGELFF
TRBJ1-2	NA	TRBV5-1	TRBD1	TGCGCCAGCAGCCCCGACAGGGGAAACTATGGCTACACCTTC	CASSPDRGNYGYTF
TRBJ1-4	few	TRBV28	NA	TGTGCCAGCAGTTTGGGGCTTAATGAAAAACTGTTTTTT	CASSLGLNEKLFF
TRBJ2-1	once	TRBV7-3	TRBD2	TGTGCCAGCAGCTCTCTAGCGGGAGCGAACCTAAATGAGCAGTTCTTC	CASSSLAGANLNEQFF
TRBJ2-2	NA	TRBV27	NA	TGTGCCAGCAGCCCGCGGGGACTGCCTGTGTCCGGGGAGCTGTTTTTT	CASSPRGLPVSGELFF
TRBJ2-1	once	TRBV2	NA	TGTGCCAGCAGTGAAGCGCGAGCGACTGAGCAGTTCTTC	CASSEARATEQFF
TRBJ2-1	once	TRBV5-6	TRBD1	TGTGCCAGCAGCTTGGCCTGGAAGGGGGCTGTCAATGAGCAGTTCTTC	CASSLAWKGAVNEQFF
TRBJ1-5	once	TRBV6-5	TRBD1	TGTGCCACCTCCAGGACAGGGAAGGGCAATCAGCCCCAGCATTTT	CATSRTGKGNQPQHF
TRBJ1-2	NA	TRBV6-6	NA	TGTGCCAGCACGGAGGGATTTTACTATGGCTACACCTTC	CASTEGFYYGYTF
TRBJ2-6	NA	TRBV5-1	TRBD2	TGCGCCAGCAGTTACCCGGGGGGAGCTGGGGCCAACGTCCTGACTTTC	CASSYPGGAGANVLTF
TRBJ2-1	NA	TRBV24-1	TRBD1	TGTGCCACCAGTGACCCCGACAGGGGGCTGGGGAATGAGCAGTTCTTC	CATSDPDRGLGNEQFF
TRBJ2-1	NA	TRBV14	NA	TGTGCCAGCAGCCACAGGCGCTCCTACAATGAGCAGTTCTTC	CASSHRRSYNEQFF
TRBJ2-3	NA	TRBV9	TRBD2	TGTGCCAGCAGCGTAGGGGGGACTAGAGGGACAGATACGCAGTATTTT	CASSVGGTRGTDTQYF
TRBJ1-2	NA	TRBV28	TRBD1	TGTGCCACTGCGACAGGGGGCAGGGGCTACACCTTC	CATATGGRGYTF
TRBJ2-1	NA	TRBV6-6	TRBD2	TGTGCCAGCAGTTACTTGGGGACTAGCCCCAATGAGCAGTTCTTC	CASSYLGTSPNEQFF
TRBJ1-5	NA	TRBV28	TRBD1	TGTGCCAGCAGTTGGAGGGGGCCAGGGAGGCGCAATCAGCCCCAGCATTTT	CASSWRGPGRRNQPQHF
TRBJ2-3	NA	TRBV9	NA	TGTGCCAGCAGCGTAGACGGGTCCGGCACAGATACGCAGTATTTT	CASSVDGSGTDTQYF
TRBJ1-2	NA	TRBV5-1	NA	TGCGCCAGCAGCTTGGATTGGCAGGCAAACTATGGCTACACCTTC	CASSLDWQANYGYTF
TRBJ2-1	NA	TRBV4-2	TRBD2	TGTGCCAGCAGCCAAAGACTAGCTGGGGTCTCCTACAATGAGCAGTTCTTC	CASSQRLAGVSYNEQFF
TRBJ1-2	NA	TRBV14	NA	TGTGCCAGCAGCCATTCAGGGTTTACTCCCCGCTACACCTTC	CASSHSGFTPRYTF
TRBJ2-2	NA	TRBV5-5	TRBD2	TGTGCCAGCCACGAGACTAGCGGATACACCGGGGAGCTGTTTTTT	CASHETSGYTGELFF
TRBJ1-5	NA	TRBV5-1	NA	TGCGCCAGCAGCTATGGGGGGGATCAGCCCCAGCATTTT	CASSYGGDQPQHF
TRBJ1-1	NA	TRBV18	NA	TGTGCCAGCTCACCTTCCAGGGCAGGGGTGAACACTGAAGCTTTCTTT	CASSPSRAGVNTEAFF
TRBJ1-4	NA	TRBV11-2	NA	TGTGCCAGCAGCTTGAGGCTGGATCCTGCAGGGGAAAAACTGTTTTTT	CASSLRLDPAGEKLFF
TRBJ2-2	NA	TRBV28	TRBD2	TGTGCCAGCCTGGCGGCGGGAGGGCCTACCGGGGAGCTGTTTTTT	CASLAAGGPTGELFF
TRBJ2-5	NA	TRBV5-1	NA	TGCGCCAGCAGCTTAAGTCAGGGGCAAGAGACCCAGTACTTC	CASSLSQGQETQYF
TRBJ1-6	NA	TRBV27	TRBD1	TGTGCCAGCAGACCCCCCGGGACAGGGGCATCACCCCTCCACTTT	CASRPPGTGASPLHF
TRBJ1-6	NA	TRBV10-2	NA	TGCGCCAGCAGTCAGGGTACCGGTTTTAATTCACCCCTCCACTTT	CASSQGTGFNSPLHF
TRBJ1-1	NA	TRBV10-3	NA	TGTGCCATCAGTGAGGGCCCCCCGAACACTGAAGCTTTCTTT	CAISEGPPNTEAFF
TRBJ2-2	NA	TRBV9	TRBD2	TGTGCCAGCAGCGCTGGGACCGGGACTAGCGTTTACACCGGGGAGCTGTTTTTT	CASSAGTGTSVYTGELFF
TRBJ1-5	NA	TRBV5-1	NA	TGCGCCAGCAGCTTGGAATCACTTAATCAGCCCCAGCATTTT	CASSLESLNQPQHF
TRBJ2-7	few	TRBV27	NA	TGTGCCAGCAGTTTTAGCCAGGGCCACTACGAGCAGTACTTC	CASSFSQGHYEQYF
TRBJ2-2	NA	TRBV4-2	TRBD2	TGTGCCAGCAGCCAAGATGTTCGACTAGCGACCGGGGAGCTGTTTTTT	CASSQDVRLATGELFF
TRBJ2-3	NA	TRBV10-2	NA	TGCGCCAGCATCGGTGGTTACCCTAGCACAGATACGCAGTATTTT	CASIGGYPSTDTQYF
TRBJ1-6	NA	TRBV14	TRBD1	TGTGCCAGCAGCCAAAGGAGAGGGACAGGGGGGTCACCCCTCCACTTT	CASSQRRGTGGSPLHF
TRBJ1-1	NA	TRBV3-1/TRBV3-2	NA	TGTGCCAGCAGAGCAACCGGGAGCTCGTTCACTGAAGCTTTCTTT	CASRATGSSFTEAFF
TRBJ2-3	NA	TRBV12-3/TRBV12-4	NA	TGTGCCAGCAGTTTCAGTGCAGATACGCAGTATTTT	CASSFSADTQYF
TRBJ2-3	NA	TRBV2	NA	TGTGCCAGCAGTGAACTGAGATCAGATACGCAGTATTTT	CASSELRSDTQYF